These 27 T cell receptor beta chains were all obtained from the same sample, sequenced in a study of CD8+CD57+ T cells in acquired aplastic anemia. TCR beta VDJ combinations and CDR3 sequences were profiled from genomic DNA. A single record per CDR3 protein comes from TCRdb applying MiXCR to the reads. The sample lists about 260,000 distinct CDR3 sequences; about 80% were seen once. Those patients picked for sequencing had displayed CD8+CD57+ cell expansion on flow cytometry. Input material: sorted CD4+, CD8+, or CD8+CD57+ T cells (not recorded which) from PBMCs. These receptors were obtained from a human donor with aplastic anemia.

With respect to this clonotype: A much larger clone sits a single nucleotide away, making a read error possible. No conserved phenylalanine or tryptophan is present at the end of the CDR3, so a read error is the likely explanation. It is unclear where the CDR3 begins or ends on the DNA, so no DNA is shown, and the CDR3 is as TCRdb lists it. The chain couples TRBV7-8 to TRBJ2-1; the table's D gene call, TRBD1, was not cross checked with the DNA. The length of the CDR3 is 13 amino acids, counting both ends. Germline loops: CDR1 SGHVS, CDR2 FQNEAQ. This chain's CDR3 is CASSLVGGPDKQY.

Details on this clonotype: A junction end diverges from the germline sequence, so it may reflect a read error. V gene TRBV7-9 combines with J gene TRBJ2-3, with D unresolved. There are 14 residues in the CDR3. Per germline, CDR1 SEHNR and CDR2 FQNEAQ (reference sequence). CDR3 region: CASSVAGETQTHDF. In DNA, the CDR3 is TGTGCCAGCAGCGTAGCAGGAGAGACCCAGACGCACGATTTT.

The chain combines TRBV9 with TRBJ2-5, with D perhaps being TRBD1 or TRBD2 (5 bases each). The CDR3 loop spans 14 amino acids. Deletions cut 4 bases from V and 6 bases from J, with 16 bases between. Germline V lookup: CDR1 SGDLS, CDR2 YYNGEE. The CDR3 region is CASSRGTEPQTQYF. The CDR3 DNA sequence: TGTGCCAGCAGCAGAGGGACCGAGCCGCAGACCCAGTACTTC.

This clonotype was detected a few times. Because it lacks the conserved phenylalanine or tryptophan at the end, this CDR3 is likely a read error. The limits of the CDR3 on the DNA are not certain, so only TCRdb's listed CDR3 is given. The rearrangement joins TRBV2 to TRBJ2-3; the table names TRBD1, a call not compared with the DNA. The CDR3 spans 13 amino acids, including both terminal residues. Germline V gene lookup returns CDR1 SNHLY and CDR2 FYNNEI. The CDR3 here is CASGDVGTDTEYL.

A word on this clonotype: An end of the junction does not agree with germline; a read error may underlie this. The rearrangement links TRBV2 to TRBJ1-5, with D possibly TRBD1 on 5 matching bases. The germline V gene encodes CDR1 SNHLY and CDR2 FYNNEI. The CDR3 length is 15 residues. The CDR3 loop reads CASSVGVTKEQPHDF. The DNA for the CDR3 is TGTGCCAGCAGCGTAGGGGTCACGAAAGAGCAGCCCCACGATTTT.

The V call is TRBV24-1, the J call TRBJ2-1; TRBD2 agrees at 7 bases. J lost 8 bases, V lost 4 bases, and 13 bases had no gene match. CDR1 is KGHDR and CDR2 is SFDVKD in the germline V gene. The CDR3 runs 16 residues. This CDR3 reads CATSDKKTGGSDEQFF. In nucleotides, the CDR3 is TGTGCCACCAGTGACAAAAAAACCGGGGGGAGCGATGAGCAGTTCTTC.

J is TRBJ1-2 and V is TRBV7-8; D gene ambiguous. This CDR3 comprises 16 residues. Per the germline V gene, CDR1 is SGHVS and CDR2 is FQNEAQ. Trimming removed 3 bases at V and 11 bases at J, with 25 bases between. As DNA, the CDR3 is TGTGCCAGCAGCTTGGCGAGGGATGCCCATATATATGATTACACCTTC. Protein sequence: CASSLARDAHIYDYTF.

Comments on this clonotype: A read error is likely, as this CDR3 ends without the conserved phenylalanine or tryptophan. The chain has TRBV2 and TRBJ1-1; tentatively, D is TRBD1 (5 bases). V lost 8 bases and J 10 bases, leaving 29 bases between the germline ends. The CDR3 consists of 16 residues. The germline gives CDR1 SNHLY, CDR2 FYNNEI. As DNA, the CDR3 is TGTGCCAGCGGGGACGGGCGCATAGACTTGAACACTTTAGCTTTCTGT. It codes for CASGDGRIDLNTLAFC.

Remarks on this clonotype: One end of the junction is discordant with germline, which a read error may explain. This chain joins TRBV2 and TRBJ2-7, with a weak D call TRBD2 (7 bases). This CDR3 has 14 amino acids. Germline assignment: CDR1 SNHLY and CDR2 FYNNEI. Written as DNA, the CDR3 is TGTGCCAGCAGTGGCCGGGGGGCACAGAAACGCAGGATTTTC. It translates to CASSGRGAQKRRIF. Combining the CDR3 with reference TRBV2 and TRBJ2-7 gives the whole variable domain EPEVTQTPSHQVTQMGQEVILRCVPISNHLYFYWYRQILGQKVEFLVSFYNNEISEKSEIFDDQFSVERPDGSNFTLKIRSTKLEDSAMYFCASSGRGAQKRRIFGPGTRLTVT.

This clonotype has a count of ten or more. The V and J genes are TRBV7-6 and TRBJ1-1; 8 bases fit TRBD1. V was clipped by 6 bases and J by 14 bases; unmatched bases: 20. Germline CDR1 reads SGHVS; CDR2 reads FNYEAQ. This CDR3 is 15 amino acids long. CDR3 sequence reads: CASSSDRGNSPLHFF. DNA of the CDR3: TGTGCCAGCAGTTCAGACAGGGGCAATTCACCCCTCCACTTCTTT.

Notes on this clonotype: The junction departs from the called germline gene at one end, perhaps through a read error. V usage is TRBV11-1 and J usage is TRBJ2-1, with TRBD2 matching over 7 bases. The germline V gene has CDR1 SGHAT and CDR2 FQDESV (reference sequence). This CDR3 has 15 amino acids. The CDR3 bases are TGCGCCAGCAGCTCCACCGGGGGGACGGTTGGGGGGCAGTTCTTC. Its translation is CASSSTGGTVGGQFF.

Only a few counts were recorded for this clonotype. The V gene is TRBV29-1, the J gene TRBJ1-2; D might be TRBD1 (6 bases). With 7 bases removed from V and 6 bases from J, the gap between germline ends came to 18 bases. This CDR3 region has 13 residues. Germline V gene sequence: CDR1 SQVTM, CDR2 ANQGSEA. The CDR3 DNA reads TGCAGCGCCGGCGGGGGCGGGTGGGATGGCTACACCTTC. Translation: CSAGGGGWDGYTF.

The CDR3 DNA is TGCAGTGCTAGATGGGTGAACACTGAAGCTTTCTTT. Amino acid sequence: CSARWVNTEAFF. This sequence joins TRBV20-1 and TRBJ1-1; unclear D gene. Trimming took 2 bases from V and 0 from J, leaving 4 bases between them. This CDR3 has 12 amino acids. Germline CDR1 is DFQATT and CDR2 is SNEGSKA (reference sequence).

This chain uses TRBV7-8 with TRBJ2-1; D is perhaps TRBD2 (6 bases). Trimming cost V 1 base and J 12 bases, with 22 bases left between them. CDR1 and CDR2 (germline): SGHVS, FQNEAQ. There are 16 residues in the CDR3. This chain's CDR3 is CASSLGGGNGQDGQFF. DNA of the CDR3: TGTGCCAGCAGCTTAGGGGGAGGAAACGGTCAGGATGGGCAGTTCTTC.

The table lists this clonotype with a few counts. The V and J genes are TRBV2 and TRBJ1-2, with TRBD1 as a possible D gene (6 bases). Looked up from germline, CDR1 is SNHLY and CDR2 is FYNNEI. The V and J ends lost 7 bases and 0 bases respectively, with 15 bases between them. The CDR3 totals 15 residues. The CDR3 region is CASKSDRRTNYGYTF. CDR3 nucleotide sequence: TGTGCCAGCAAATCAGACAGGCGGACTAACTATGGCTACACCTTC.

A few counts support this clonotype. A junction end diverges from the germline sequence, so it may reflect a read error. The chain joins TRBV11-3 to TRBJ2-5; D gene uncertain. Per the germline V gene, CDR1 is SGHNT and CDR2 is YENEEA. The CDR3 spans 14 residues. The CDR3 spells CATSRGRTQETQYF. In DNA, the CDR3 is TGTGCCACCAGCAGAGGCCGCACGCAAGAGACCCAGTACTTC.

Concerning this clonotype itself: It is unclear where the CDR3 begins or ends on the DNA, so no DNA is shown, and the CDR3 is as TCRdb lists it. The V and J genes are TRBV5-1 and TRBJ1-2. The CDR3 spans 12 residues, counting both ends. The V gene's germline CDR1 is SGHRS and CDR2 YFSETQ. The CDR3 sequence is CASSLVGSGNTF.

On this clonotype itself: The junction departs from the called germline gene at one end, perhaps through a read error. The CDR3 loop reads CACSVGQGPNNRYTW. The DNA for the CDR3 is TGTGCCTGCAGCGTGGGGCAGGGCCCAAACAATCGGTACACCTGG. The V and J genes are TRBV7-2 and TRBJ1-2; possibly TRBD1 for D (5 bases). Germline V gene lookup returns CDR1 SGHTA and CDR2 FQGNSA. This CDR3 is built from 15 residues.

The V and J genes are TRBV9 and TRBJ2-3; D call uncertain. V dropped 0 bases and J dropped 14 bases, with 19 bases sitting between them. The CDR3 is 14 amino acids. CDR1 is SGDLS, CDR2 YYNGEE, per germline. Here the CDR3 reads CASSVAVSRNQPYF. The CDR3 DNA sequence: TGTGCCAGCAGCGTAGCGGTCTCGAGAAATCAGCCGTATTTT.

The J gene is TRBJ1-5, the V gene TRBV9, with D perhaps TRBD1 (5 bases). The germline V gene encodes CDR1 SGDLS and CDR2 YYNGEE. V lost 5 bases, J lost 10 bases, and 25 bases lay in between. This CDR3 has 16 amino acids. The CDR3 coding sequence is TGTGCCAGCAGTGCCGACAGCGCCTACTATAATTCACCCCAGCATTTT. Translating gives CASSADSAYYNSPQHF.

The chain is built from TRBV6-4 and TRBJ2-2; the match to TRBD2 covers 14 bases. Germline-derived CDR1 and CDR2 are MRHNA and SNTAGT. The ends lost 2 bases at V and 0 bases at J; junction bases unmatched: 5. The CDR3 extends over 19 amino acids. Here the CDR3 reads CASSDGTSGSPPNTGELFF. CDR3 DNA sequence: TGTGCCAGCAGTGACGGGACTAGCGGGAGTCCCCCGAACACCGGGGAGCTGTTTTTT.

As regards this clonotype: Germline is not matched at one junction end, which may reflect a read error. This chain uses TRBV2 with TRBJ2-3, with D possibly matching TRBD1 (5 bases). CDR1 is SNHLY and CDR2 is FYNNEI in the germline V gene. The CDR3 has 13 residues. In nucleotides, the CDR3 is TGTGCCAGCGGGGCCTGGGCAGCAGCTACGCATTATTTT. Its translation is CASGAWAAATHYF.

The CDR3 DNA follows: TGTGCCAGCAGCGCCGGGGGAGGCACAGATACGCAGTATTTT. It yields the protein CASSAGGGTDTQYF. The chain carries TRBV9 and TRBJ2-3, with D maybe TRBD2 (6 bases). CDR3 length: 14 amino acids. Germline-derived CDR1 and CDR2 are SGDLS and YYNGEE. V shed 3 bases and J shed 1 base, with 9 bases lying between them.

This clonotype was counted once. V is TRBV2 and J is TRBJ2-7, with D perhaps TRBD2 (6 bases). Germline CDR1 is SNHLY and CDR2 is FYNNEI. The CDR3 extends over 14 amino acids. The CDR3 reads CASSGRGSYGYTFV. CDR3 DNA sequence: TGTGCCAGCAGTGGGAGGGGTTCCTATGGCTACACATTCGTC.

About this clonotype: The CDR3 ends on some other residue instead of the conserved phenylalanine or tryptophan, so this is likely a read error. No DNA is shown, since the ends of the CDR3 on it are uncertain; the CDR3 is the one TCRdb lists. The rearrangement joins TRBV2 to TRBJ1-1; TRBD1 reflects the table's D call only, with no check against the DNA. Germline loops: CDR1 SNHLY, CDR2 FYNNEI. Termini included, the CDR3 measures 15 amino acids. CDR3 amino acids: CASREGVTENPEVCS.

The gene calls are TRBV9 and TRBJ1-2, with TRBD1 matching over 7 bases. The germline gives CDR1 SGDLS, CDR2 YYNGEE. With V trimmed by 3 bases and J by 7 bases, 15 bases remained unmatched. This CDR3 contains 16 residues. The CDR3 DNA sequence: TGTGCCAGCAGCGCTCGCACAGGCGGGACAGAAATTGGCTACACCTTC. Translation gives CASSARTGGTEIGYTF. The full variable domain, its missing parts supplied by reference TRBV9 and TRBJ1-2, is DSGVTQTPKHLITATGQRVTLRCSPRSGDLSVYWYQQSLDQGLQFLIQYYNGEERAKGNILERFSAQQFPDLHSELNLSSLELGDSALYFCASSARTGGTEIGYTFGSGTRLTVV.

The rearrangement uses TRBV7-9 and TRBJ1-2; 7 bases line up with TRBD1. This CDR3 spans 15 amino acids. With V trimmed by 3 bases and J by 11 bases, 15 bases remained unmatched. From germline, CDR1 is SEHNR and CDR2 FQNEAQ (reference sequence). CDR3 nucleotides: TGTGCCAGCAGCTTGCAAGGGGGCGCGTTGCTTGATTACACCTTC. It is translated as CASSLQGGALLDYTF.